This TCR beta chain was sequenced for a study of shared clonotypes between healthy human individuals. Germline values: CDR1 SGHTA, CDR2 FQGTGA. The CDR3 spans 13 residues. Deletions cut 5 bases from V and 9 bases from J, with 17 bases between. Here immunoSEQ multiplex PCR was the method, and the copy in TCRdb shows in-frame clones only, minus some. The repertoire holds about 480,000 clones, with 60% to 80% as singletons. The chain couples TRBV7-3 to TRBJ2-7; D is possibly TRBD2 (5 bases). This sequence was found in a woman aged 40-49 years in good health. Some clones in this sample may be carry-over from other donors' samples. The sample taken for sequencing was PBMCs. The CDR3 region has the DNA TGTGCCAGCAGCCTGCACGGGAACTCTGGGCAGTACTTC. It yields the protein CASSLHGNSGQYF.